This T cell receptor beta chain emerged from a study of blood T cell repertoires in COVID-19. Study-wide context: Whether acute or convalescent, the COVID-19 samples came from the United States, Italy and Spain.

Authors' methods: Nucleated cell counts were estimated from reference gene primer amplification. Measured with immunoSEQ multiplex PCR; TCRdb has only the in-frame clones, and not every one. D and trimming were read from the DNA, whereas the V and J calls and clone size are those reported in that table. Among 200,000 to 250,000 clones listed, about 88% were seen once. Sample: PBMCs or T cells enriched from blood (not recorded which). This TCR derives from a woman between 25 and 40 years old who had recovered from COVID-19.

The DNA for the CDR3 is TGTGCCAGCAGTTATACAGGGAGTACTGAAGCTTTCTTT. Encoded protein: CASSYTGSTEAFF. The chain employs TRBV6-5 and TRBJ1-1; D is perhaps TRBD1 (6 bases). Trimming removed 3 bases at V and 5 bases at J, with 10 bases between. There are 13 residues in the CDR3. In germline, CDR1 is MNHEY, CDR2 SVGAGI.